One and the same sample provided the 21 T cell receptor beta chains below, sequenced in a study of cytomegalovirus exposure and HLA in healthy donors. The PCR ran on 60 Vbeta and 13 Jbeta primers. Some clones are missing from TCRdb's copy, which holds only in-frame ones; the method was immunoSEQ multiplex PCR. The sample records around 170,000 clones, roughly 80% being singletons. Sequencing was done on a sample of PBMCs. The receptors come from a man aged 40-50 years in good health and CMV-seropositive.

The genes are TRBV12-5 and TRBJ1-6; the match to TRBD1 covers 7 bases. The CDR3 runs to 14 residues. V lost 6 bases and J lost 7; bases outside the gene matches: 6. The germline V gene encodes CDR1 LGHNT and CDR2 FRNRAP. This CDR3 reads CASGTGTENSPLHF. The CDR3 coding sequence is TGTGCTAGTGGGACAGGGACGGAGAATTCACCCCTCCACTTT.

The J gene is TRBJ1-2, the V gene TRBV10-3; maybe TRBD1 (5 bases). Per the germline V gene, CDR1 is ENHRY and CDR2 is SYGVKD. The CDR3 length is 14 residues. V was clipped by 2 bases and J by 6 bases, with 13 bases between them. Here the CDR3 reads CAISEGGRADGYTF. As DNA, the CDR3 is TGTGCCATCAGTGAGGGGGGGAGGGCGGATGGCTACACCTTC.

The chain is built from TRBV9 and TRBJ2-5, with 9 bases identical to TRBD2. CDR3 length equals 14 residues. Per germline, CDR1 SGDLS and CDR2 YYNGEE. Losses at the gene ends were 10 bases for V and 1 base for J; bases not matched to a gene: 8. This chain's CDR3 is CASGAGGVQETQYF. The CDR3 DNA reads TGTGCCTCAGGTGCGGGGGGGGTCCAAGAGACCCAGTACTTC.

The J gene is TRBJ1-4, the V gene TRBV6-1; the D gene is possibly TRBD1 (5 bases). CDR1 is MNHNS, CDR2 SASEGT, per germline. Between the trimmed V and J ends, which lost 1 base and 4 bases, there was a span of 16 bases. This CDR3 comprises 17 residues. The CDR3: CASSEGQGGSGNEKLFF. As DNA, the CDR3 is TGTGCCAGCAGTGAAGGGCAGGGTGGGTCGGGTAATGAAAAACTGTTTTTT.

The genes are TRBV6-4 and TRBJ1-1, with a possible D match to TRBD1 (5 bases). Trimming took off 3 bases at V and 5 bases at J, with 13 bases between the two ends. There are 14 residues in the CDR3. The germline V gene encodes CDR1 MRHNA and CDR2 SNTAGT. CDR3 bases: TGTGCCAGCAGTGAGCGGGGGGAGGAAACTGAAGCTTTCTTT. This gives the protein CASSERGEETEAFF.

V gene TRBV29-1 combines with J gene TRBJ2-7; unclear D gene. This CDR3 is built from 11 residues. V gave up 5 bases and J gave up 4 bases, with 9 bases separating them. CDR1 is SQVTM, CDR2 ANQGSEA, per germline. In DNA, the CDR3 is TGCAGCGTTTATACAGAATACGAGCAGTACTTC. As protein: CSVYTEYEQYF.

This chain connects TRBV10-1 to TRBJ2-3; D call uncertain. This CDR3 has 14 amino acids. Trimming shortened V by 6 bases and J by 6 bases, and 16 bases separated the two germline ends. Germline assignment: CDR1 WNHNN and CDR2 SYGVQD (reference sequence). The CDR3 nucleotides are TGCGCCAGCAGGGGCCTCCCCCCCCTCGATACGCAGTATTTT. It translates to CASRGLPPLDTQYF.

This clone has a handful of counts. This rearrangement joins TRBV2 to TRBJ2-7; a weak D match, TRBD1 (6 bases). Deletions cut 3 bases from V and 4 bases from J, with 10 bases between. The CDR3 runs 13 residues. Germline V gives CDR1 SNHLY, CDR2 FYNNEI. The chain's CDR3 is CASSDSGAYEQYF. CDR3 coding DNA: TGTGCCAGCAGTGACTCAGGGGCTTACGAGCAGTACTTC. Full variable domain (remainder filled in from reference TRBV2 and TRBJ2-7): EPEVTQTPSHQVTQMGQEVILRCVPISNHLYFYWYRQILGQKVEFLVSFYNNEISEKSEIFDDQFSVERPDGSNFTLKIRSTKLEDSAMYFCASSDSGAYEQYFGPGTRLTVT.

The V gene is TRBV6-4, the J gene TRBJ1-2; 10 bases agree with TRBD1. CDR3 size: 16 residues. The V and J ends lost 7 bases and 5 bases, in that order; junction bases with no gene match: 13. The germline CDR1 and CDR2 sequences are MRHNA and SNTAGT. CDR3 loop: CASNSTGTGDEYGYTF. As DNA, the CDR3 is TGTGCCAGCAATTCAACCGGGACAGGGGATGAGTATGGCTACACCTTC.

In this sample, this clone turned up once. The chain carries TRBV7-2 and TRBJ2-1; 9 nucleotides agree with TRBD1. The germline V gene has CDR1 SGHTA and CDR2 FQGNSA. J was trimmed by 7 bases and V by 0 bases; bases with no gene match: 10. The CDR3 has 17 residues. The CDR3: CASSLAPGTGRSNEQFF. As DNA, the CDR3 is TGTGCCAGCAGCTTAGCCCCCGGGACAGGGAGATCAAATGAGCAGTTCTTC.

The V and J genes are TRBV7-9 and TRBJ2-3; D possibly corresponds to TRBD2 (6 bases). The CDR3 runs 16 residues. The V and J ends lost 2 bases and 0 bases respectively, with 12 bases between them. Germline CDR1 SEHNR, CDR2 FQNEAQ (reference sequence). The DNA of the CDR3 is TGTGCCAGCAGCTTATTGGGGAGGACTAGCACAGATACGCAGTATTTT. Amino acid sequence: CASSLLGRTSTDTQYF.

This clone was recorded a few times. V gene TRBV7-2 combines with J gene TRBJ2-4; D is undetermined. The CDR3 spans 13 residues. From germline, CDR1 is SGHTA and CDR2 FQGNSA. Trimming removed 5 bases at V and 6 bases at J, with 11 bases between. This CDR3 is CASSRAALNIQYF. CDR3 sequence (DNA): TGTGCCAGCAGCCGCGCGGCCCTAAACATTCAGTACTTC.

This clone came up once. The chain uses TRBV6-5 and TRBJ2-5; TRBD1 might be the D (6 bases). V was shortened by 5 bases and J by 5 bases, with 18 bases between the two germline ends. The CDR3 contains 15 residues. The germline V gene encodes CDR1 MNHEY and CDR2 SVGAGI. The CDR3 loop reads CASSIQGLMGETQYF. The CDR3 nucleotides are TGTGCCAGCAGTATCCAGGGGTTAATGGGGGAGACCCAGTACTTC.

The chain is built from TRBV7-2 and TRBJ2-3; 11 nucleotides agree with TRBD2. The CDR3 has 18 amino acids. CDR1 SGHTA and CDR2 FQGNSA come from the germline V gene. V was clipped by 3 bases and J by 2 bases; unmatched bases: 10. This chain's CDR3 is CASSFVLAGGGDTDTQYF. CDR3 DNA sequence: TGTGCCAGCAGCTTTGTCCTAGCGGGGGGTGGGGACACAGATACGCAGTATTTT. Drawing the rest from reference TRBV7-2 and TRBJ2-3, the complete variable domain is GAGVSQSPSNKVTEKGKDVELRCDPISGHTALYWYRQSLGQGLEFLIYFQGNSAPDKSGLPSDRFSAERTGGSVSTLTIQRTQQEDSAVYLCASSFVLAGGGDTDTQYFGPGTRLTVL.

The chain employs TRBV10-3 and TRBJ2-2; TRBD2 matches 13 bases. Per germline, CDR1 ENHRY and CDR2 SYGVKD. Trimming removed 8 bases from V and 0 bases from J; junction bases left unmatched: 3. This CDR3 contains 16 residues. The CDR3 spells CAIRTSGGPNTGELFF. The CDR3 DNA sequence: TGTGCCATCCGGACTAGCGGGGGACCGAACACCGGGGAGCTGTTTTTT.

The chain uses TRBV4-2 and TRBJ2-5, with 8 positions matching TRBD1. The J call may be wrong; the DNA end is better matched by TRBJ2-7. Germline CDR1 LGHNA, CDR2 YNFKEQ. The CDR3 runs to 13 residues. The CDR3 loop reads CASKAGGSYEQYF. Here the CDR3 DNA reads TGTGCCAGCAAGGCAGGGGGCAGCTACGAGCAGTACTTC.

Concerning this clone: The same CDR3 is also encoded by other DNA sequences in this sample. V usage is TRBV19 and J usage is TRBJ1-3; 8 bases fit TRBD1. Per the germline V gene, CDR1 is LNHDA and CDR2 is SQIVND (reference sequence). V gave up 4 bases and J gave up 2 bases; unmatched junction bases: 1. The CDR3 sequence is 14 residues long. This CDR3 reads CASSTDRAGNTIYF. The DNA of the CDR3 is TGTGCCAGTAGTACGGACAGGGCTGGAAACACCATATATTTT.

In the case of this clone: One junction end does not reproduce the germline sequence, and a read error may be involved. In nucleotides, the CDR3 is TGTGTCAGCAGATTTACAGGAGTAGACTATGGCTACACCTTC. Its protein is CVSRFTGVDYGYTF. The chain carries TRBV6-5 and TRBJ1-2; a weak D match, TRBD1 (5 bases). This CDR3 spans 14 amino acids. Germline assignment: CDR1 MNHEY and CDR2 SVGAGI.

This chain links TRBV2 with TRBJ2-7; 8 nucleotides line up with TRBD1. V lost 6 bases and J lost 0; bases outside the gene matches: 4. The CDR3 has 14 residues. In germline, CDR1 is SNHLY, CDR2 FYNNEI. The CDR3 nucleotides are TGTGCCAGCAGACCGGACAGGGCCTCCTACGAGCAGTACTTC. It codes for CASRPDRASYEQYF.

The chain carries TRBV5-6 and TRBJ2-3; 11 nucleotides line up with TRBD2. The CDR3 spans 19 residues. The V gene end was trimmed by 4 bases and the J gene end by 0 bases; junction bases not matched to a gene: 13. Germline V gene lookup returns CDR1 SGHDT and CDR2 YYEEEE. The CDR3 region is CASSPVGLAGGRSTDTQYF. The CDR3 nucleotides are TGTGCCAGCAGCCCGGTGGGCTTAGCGGGGGGGCGGAGCACAGATACGCAGTATTTT.

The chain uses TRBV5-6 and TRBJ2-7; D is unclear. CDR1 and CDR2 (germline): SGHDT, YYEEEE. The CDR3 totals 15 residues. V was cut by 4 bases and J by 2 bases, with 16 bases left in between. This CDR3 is CASSLRQTVPYEQYF. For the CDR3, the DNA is TGTGCCAGCAGCCTTCGCCAAACAGTTCCCTACGAGCAGTACTTC.